Listed below are T cell receptor beta chains from one sample, sequenced in a study of PD-1 blockade in classical Hodgkin lymphoma. TCRdb's copy holds only in-frame clones and misses some; the assay was immunoSEQ multiplex PCR. The table includes 64,000 or so clones, approximately 92% detected once. This specimen consisted of peripheral blood mononuclear cells (PBMCs), obtained before the fourth cycle of nivolumab. The receptors stem from a human donor with classical Hodgkin lymphoma. Each CDR3 is given with its conserved first and last residue. The order of the fields is clone size, V gene, J gene, D gene, CDR3 protein, CDR3 DNA. A D gene is named only where the DNA matches it firmly. A clone size is listed for some rows: how often the clone was seen (once, few, many), or a class if it is expanded.

>NA|TRBV29-1|TRBJ2-4|NA
CSVEDPAGTSNIQYF
TGCAGCGTTGAAGATCCTGCGGGAACCTCAAACATTCAGTACTTC
>few|TRBV28|TRBJ2-5|NA
CASSSPWRDPETQYF
TGTGCCAGCAGTTCCCCTTGGCGGGATCCGGAGACCCAGTACTTC
>NA|TRBV10-3|TRBJ2-1|TRBD2
CAISDSGRADKFF
TGTGCCATCAGCGATAGCGGGAGGGCCGATAAGTTCTTC
>once|TRBV28|TRBJ2-5|TRBD1
CASSTQTGPRETQYF
TGTGCCAGCAGTACTCAGACAGGGCCTCGGGAGACCCAGTACTTC
>NA|TRBV7-9|TRBJ2-3|TRBD2
CASSPGLATGLNTDTQYF
TGTGCCAGCAGCCCGGGACTAGCCACTGGCCTGAATACAGATACGCAGTATTTT
>NA|TRBV18|TRBJ2-7|NA
CASSPPRAYEQYF
TGTGCCAGCTCACCACCGAGGGCCTACGAGCAGTACTTC
>NA|TRBV6-1|TRBJ2-7|NA
CASSEHHTEQYF
TGTGCCAGCAGTGAGCACCATACCGAGCAGTACTTC
>NA|TRBV4-1|TRBJ2-5|TRBD2
CASSQGTREVQETQYF
TGCGCCAGCAGCCAAGGGACTAGGGAGGTCCAAGAGACCCAGTACTTC
>once|TRBV18|TRBJ2-7|NA
CASSPSRVGSSYEQYF
TGTGCCAGCTCACCCAGCAGGGTCGGGAGCTCCTACGAGCAGTACTTC
>NA|TRBV6-5|TRBJ2-1|TRBD2
CASSSVPTSSTEQFF
TGTGCCAGCAGTTCAGTCCCGACTAGCAGTACAGAGCAGTTCTTC
>once|TRBV2|TRBJ2-1|NA
CASSEEETDNEQFF
TGTGCCAGCAGTGAAGAGGAGACCGATAATGAGCAGTTCTTC
>NA|TRBV11-2|TRBJ2-3|NA
CASSLRRPTDTQYF
TGTGCCAGCAGCTTACGCAGGCCCACAGATACGCAGTATTTT
>NA|TRBV27|TRBJ2-1|TRBD2
CASSPRGVFSGGSSYNEQFF
TGTGCCAGCAGTCCGCGGGGGGTCTTTAGCGGGGGAAGCTCCTACAATGAGCAGTTCTTC
>NA|TRBV7-8|TRBJ2-7|NA
CASSEGQTYEQYF
TGTGCCAGCAGCGAAGGACAGACCTACGAGCAGTACTTC
>NA|TRBV10-1|TRBJ2-7|NA
CASSEGGIYEQYF
TGCGCCAGCAGTGAGGGGGGGATTTACGAGCAGTACTTC
>once|TRBV29-1|TRBJ2-7|TRBD1
CSVSGTGNPYEQYF
TGCAGCGTTTCGGGGACAGGGAATCCCTACGAGCAGTACTTC
>NA|TRBV19|TRBJ1-5|NA
CASSMSPGYQPQHF
TGTGCCAGTAGTATGAGCCCAGGGTACCAGCCCCAGCATTTT
>NA|TRBV6-5|TRBJ2-7|TRBD2
CASSYFTSGRHEQYF
TGTGCCAGCAGTTACTTTACTAGCGGGAGACACGAGCAGTACTTC
>NA|TRBV9|TRBJ2-1|TRBD2
CASGLQAGGYNEQFF
TGTGCCAGCGGACTACAAGCGGGGGGATACAATGAGCAGTTCTTC
>NA|TRBV6-6|TRBJ2-7|TRBD2
CASSYTSGRRGYEQYF
TGTGCCAGCAGTTACACTAGCGGGAGAAGGGGGTACGAGCAGTACTTC
>NA|TRBV5-6|TRBJ2-3|NA
CASSITDWDTQYF
TGTGCCAGCAGCATAACCGACTGGGATACGCAGTATTTT
>NA|TRBV7-3|TRBJ2-2|TRBD2
CASSQILAGGAGELFF
TGTGCCAGCAGCCAAATACTAGCGGGAGGGGCCGGGGAGCTGTTTTTT
>NA|TRBV30|TRBJ2-1|NA
CAWKKRTAYNEQFF
TGTGCCTGGAAAAAGCGGACAGCCTACAATGAGCAGTTCTTC
>NA|TRBV18|TRBJ2-2|NA
CASSLLRTQGTGELFF
TGTGCCAGCTCACTTCTGAGGACACAGGGCACCGGGGAGCTGTTTTTT